A selection of T cell receptor beta chains follows, all from one sample in a study of CD8+CD57+ T cells in acquired aplastic anemia. TCRdb re-called the reads through MiXCR, storing one row per CDR3 protein. The sample includes under 200,000 distinct CDR3 sequences, over 60% of them seen just once. Sequences were obtained from sorted CD4+, CD8+, or CD8+CD57+ T cells (not recorded which) from PBMCs. These receptors were collected from a human donor with severe aplastic anemia or a healthy control (not recorded which). Both conserved end residues are part of each CDR3. D genes are given only for firm matches. Part of the rows lack a size; the others show once, few, many or a class for expanded clones.

cdr3_nt | cdr3_aa | v_call | clone_size | cdr3_length | d_call | j_call
TGTGCCAGTCTATCGAAGGGAGCGGGTAACTATGGCTACACCTTC | CASLSKGAGNYGYTF | TRBV19 | NA | 15 | NA | TRBJ1-2
TGCAGCGTTGAAAAGGCTGGGACAGCCCTTTACGAGCAGTACTTC | CSVEKAGTALYEQYF | TRBV29-1 | few | 15 | TRBD1 | TRBJ2-7
TGTGCCAGCAGTTTTGGGGTTGGCTACACCTTC | CASSFGVGYTF | TRBV12-3/TRBV12-4 | NA | 11 | NA | TRBJ1-2
TGTGCCACCAGGGGGGCGGGCGCTGGAAACACCATATATTTT | CATRGAGAGNTIYF | TRBV15 | NA | 14 | NA | TRBJ1-3
TGCAGTGCTAAGAGCCTAGCGGGAGGGGACTTCTACAATGAGCAGTTCTTC | CSAKSLAGGDFYNEQFF | TRBV20-1 | NA | 17 | TRBD2 | TRBJ2-1
TGTGCCAGCAGCCCAGGGGACAAAGCTAATGAAAAACTGTTTTTT | CASSPGDKANEKLFF | TRBV5-8 | many | 15 | NA | TRBJ1-4
TGTGCCAGCAGCTTCGACTGGAACACTGAAGCTTTCTTT | CASSFDWNTEAFF | TRBV5-5 | few | 13 | NA | TRBJ1-1
TGTGCCATCTCGGGACTAGCGGGGGGCACTAGCACAGATACGCAGTATTTT | CAISGLAGGTSTDTQYF | TRBV10-3 | few | 17 | TRBD2 | TRBJ2-3
TGCAGCGTTGAAGGTGCCAGCAGCCCATCCGGGGCACCCTACGAGCAGTACTTC | CSVEGASSPSGAPYEQYF | TRBV29-1 | NA | 18 | NA | TRBJ2-7
TGTGCCAGCAGCCACATAAAACAGGGCGTTTACGAGCAGTACTTC | CASSHIKQGVYEQYF | TRBV12-3/TRBV12-4 | many | 15 | NA | TRBJ2-7
TGTGCCAGCAGCCAAGAACCTACAGGTATCTACGAGCAGTACTTC | CASSQEPTGIYEQYF | TRBV4-2 | NA | 15 | NA | TRBJ2-7
TGTGCCAGTAGTACGGACACTACTCAAGAGACCCAGTACTTC | CASSTDTTQETQYF | TRBV19 | NA | 14 | NA | TRBJ2-5
TGTGCCAGCAGCCCGCGCCAGCAAAGGATTGCAGAGACCCAGTACTTC | CASSPRQQRIAETQYF | TRBV7-9 | NA | 16 | NA | TRBJ2-5
TGCAGCGTGGGACAGGGGGGTGAAAAACTGTTTTTT | CSVGQGGEKLFF | TRBV29-1 | few | 12 | TRBD1 | TRBJ1-4
TGTGCCACCAGTGACCCCGGGTTGTATGGCTACACCTTC | CATSDPGLYGYTF | TRBV24-1 | few | 13 | NA | TRBJ1-2
TGTGCCAGTAGTATGGGGCTTCTCGCTGAAGCTTTCTTT | CASSMGLLAEAFF | TRBV19 | NA | 13 | NA | TRBJ1-1
TGTGCCAGCAGCTTAGATTCAGGGAAGACCCCCCACGAGCAGTACTTC | CASSLDSGKTPHEQYF | TRBV7-9 | many | 16 | NA | TRBJ2-7
TGTGCCAGCAGCTTAGAAGGGCTAGCGGGAAAGAACGAGCAGTACTTC | CASSLEGLAGKNEQYF | TRBV7-8 | few | 16 | TRBD2 | TRBJ2-7
TGTGCCAGCAGTGGGTGGCCACAAACCGGGACAGTCTACGAGCAGTACTTC | CASSGWPQTGTVYEQYF | TRBV6-2/TRBV6-3 | NA | 17 | TRBD1 | TRBJ2-7
TGCAGTGCTAGAGATCGCGGATACTACGAGCAGTACTTC | CSARDRGYYEQYF | TRBV20-1 | many | 13 | NA | TRBJ2-7
TGTGCCAGCAGTTTAGACGGGGTAGCTCCCCCCTACGAGCAGTACTTC | CASSLDGVAPPYEQYF | TRBV28 | NA | 16 | NA | TRBJ2-7
TGCGCCAGCATCGTTGGGGACCCGCCCTACGAGCAGTACTTC | CASIVGDPPYEQYF | TRBV10-2 | few | 14 | NA | TRBJ2-7
TGTGCCATCAGTGAGAGGTGGGACAGGGGGGGGTACGAGCAGTACTTC | CAISERWDRGGYEQYF | TRBV10-3 | few | 16 | TRBD1 | TRBJ2-7
TGCAGTTCCCCCGAGGGGTTGGCAACTAATGAAAAACTGTTTTTT | CSSPEGLATNEKLFF | TRBV20-1 | NA | 15 | NA | TRBJ1-4
TGCAGCGTTGAAGAGGGGATTGGGGTTGAAGCTTTCTTT | CSVEEGIGVEAFF | TRBV29-1 | NA | 13 | NA | TRBJ1-1
TGTGCCAGCAGCTTAGCACGGGACATATACGAGCAGTACTTC | CASSLARDIYEQYF | TRBV7-8 | NA | 14 | NA | TRBJ2-7
TGCAGTGCTAGAGACCAGGGCTCACCCCTCCACTTT | CSARDQGSPLHF | TRBV20-1 | NA | 12 | NA | TRBJ1-6
TGTGCCAGCAGCGCCTCCCCGACGGGATACTACGAGCAGTACTTC | CASSASPTGYYEQYF | TRBV9 | NA | 15 | NA | TRBJ2-7
TGCGCCAGCTCGGGAGCGGGGGCCGACCAAGAGACCCAGTACTTC | CASSGAGADQETQYF | TRBV10-1 | NA | 15 | TRBD2 | TRBJ2-5
TGTGCCAGCAGCCGCCCGGTGATGGGGCCCAGGGGTCAGCCCCAGCATTTT | CASSRPVMGPRGQPQHF | TRBV7-2 | NA | 17 | NA | TRBJ1-5
TGTCTTATATGCCCGCAGTTCAATGAAAAACTGTTTTTT | CLICPQFNEKLFF | TRBV10-3 | NA | 13 | NA | TRBJ1-4
TGTGCCAGTGGACAGGGGGAGGGGTACGAGCAGTACTTC | CASGQGEGYEQYF | TRBV19 | many | 13 | TRBD1 | TRBJ2-7
TGCAGTGTTACGTCTTTCGGGGAGACCCAGTACTTC | CSVTSFGETQYF | TRBV20-1 | NA | 12 | NA | TRBJ2-5
TGTGCCAGCAGTCTTGGTGGGGGTTACTATGGCTACACCTTC | CASSLGGGYYGYTF | TRBV28 | NA | 14 | NA | TRBJ1-2
TGTGCCACCAGTGACTCGACAGGTTCTGGAGAGACCCAGTACTTC | CATSDSTGSGETQYF | TRBV24-1 | NA | 15 | NA | TRBJ2-5
TGTGCCAGCAGCCGGTCGGACGGGAAGCTCGAGCAGTACTTC | CASSRSDGKLEQYF | TRBV7-9 | NA | 14 | NA | TRBJ2-7
TGCAGTGCTAGGGTTACAGGGTACGAGCAGTACTTC | CSARVTGYEQYF | TRBV20-1 | NA | 12 | NA | TRBJ2-7
TGTGCCAGCAGTTGGCAGACAGGGGGCATCGAGGTCACTGAAGCTTTCTTT | CASSWQTGGIEVTEAFF | TRBV27 | many | 17 | TRBD1 | TRBJ1-1
TGCAGTGCTTGGGGGGACCGTAACTATGGCTACACCTTC | CSAWGDRNYGYTF | TRBV20-1 | once | 13 | NA | TRBJ1-2
TGCAGTGCTTTGGCCCCGGACAGGGAGAACACTGAAGCTTTCTTT | CSALAPDRENTEAFF | TRBV20-1 | many | 15 | TRBD1 | TRBJ1-1
TGTGCCAGCTCACCAGTAGTATCAGATACGCGGTATTTT | CASSPVVSDTRYF | TRBV6-1 | NA | 13 | NA | TRBJ2-3
TGCAGTGCTAGGGTCATCACAGATACGCAGTATTTT | CSARVITDTQYF | TRBV20-1 | NA | 12 | NA | TRBJ2-3
TGCAGAGATGGGGGGGGAACGGGAGAGACCCAGTACTTC | CRDGGGTGETQYF | TRBV20-1 | NA | 13 | TRBD2 | TRBJ2-5
TGTGCCACCAGTGATACCCCGGGACTAGCGGGCAATGAGCAGTTCTTC | CATSDTPGLAGNEQFF | TRBV24-1 | NA | 16 | TRBD2 | TRBJ2-1
TGTGCCAGCAGTGAATGGGCTAAAGGGCGCCTGAACACTGAAGCTTTCTTT | CASSEWAKGRLNTEAFF | TRBV25-1 | few | 17 | NA | TRBJ1-1
TGTGCCAGCAGCGCGAACAGCGTACAGGGCACAGATACGCAGTATTTT | CASSANSVQGTDTQYF | TRBV9 | NA | 16 | NA | TRBJ2-3
TGCAGCGTTGAATGGGTGGGTGCCTACGAGCAGTACTTC | CSVEWVGAYEQYF | TRBV29-1 | NA | 13 | NA | TRBJ2-7
TGTGCCAGCAGCCAAGATACATCAGGGTACGGGTCCTACGAGCAGTACTTC | CASSQDTSGYGSYEQYF | TRBV9 | NA | 17 | NA | TRBJ2-7
TGTGCCAGCAGTTTAGGCGAGCAGGTCCACGAGCAGTACTTC | CASSLGEQVHEQYF | TRBV12-3/TRBV12-4 | NA | 14 | NA | TRBJ2-7
TGTGCCAGCTACCTGAGTGAGGCCCGATACGAGCAGTACTTC | CASYLSEARYEQYF | TRBV6-1 | NA | 14 | NA | TRBJ2-7
TGCAGTGCCAGCGACACAGATACGCAGTATTTT | CSASDTDTQYF | TRBV20-1 | few | 11 | NA | TRBJ2-3
TGCGCCAGCAGGAAGGGACAGGGAACCTACGAGCAGTACTTC | CASRKGQGTYEQYF | TRBV10-2 | few | 14 | TRBD1 | TRBJ2-7
TGTGCCAGCAGCGTAGTAAACTCAGGGTATGGCTACACCTTC | CASSVVNSGYGYTF | TRBV9 | NA | 14 | NA | TRBJ1-2
TGTGCCATCAGTGGAGTTGGTCAGGGGCCAACAATCCGCTCGAACACTGAAGCTTTCTTT | CAISGVGQGPTIRSNTEAFF | TRBV10-3 | NA | 20 | NA | TRBJ1-1
TGTGCCAGCAGCTTAGGGACAGCTAACAATGAAGCTTTCTTT | CASSLGTANNEAFF | TRBV7-2 | NA | 14 | NA | TRBJ1-1
TGTGCCAGCAGCGAAGCTACAGCTACACGCACAGATACGCAGTATTTT | CASSEATATRTDTQYF | TRBV2 | NA | 16 | NA | TRBJ2-3
TGTGCCAGCAGTTTTCTATGGGACAGGGGTTCTGGGGCCAACGTCCTGACTTTC | CASSFLWDRGSGANVLTF | TRBV27 | NA | 18 | TRBD1 | TRBJ2-6
TGTGCCAGCAGTGAATGGCAGGACACAGATACGCAGTATTTT | CASSEWQDTDTQYF | TRBV25-1 | NA | 14 | NA | TRBJ2-3